These 29 T cell receptor beta chains share one sample of origin, sequenced in a study of cytomegalovirus exposure and HLA in healthy donors. PCR amplification relied on 60 Vbeta primers (plus 13 Jbeta primers). This table comes from immunoSEQ multiplex PCR, and its TCRdb copy is limited to in-frame clones, with some not included. The sample yields approximately 110,000 clones, roughly 71% seen once. The sequenced material came from PBMCs. The source of these receptors is a man aged 40-49 years in good health and CMV-seropositive.

The rearrangement joins TRBV6-6 to TRBJ1-2; 7 nucleotides line up with TRBD1. Germline V gene data show CDR1 as MNHNY and CDR2 as SVGAGI (reference sequence). The junction had 10 bases not matched to a gene; V was cut back by 6 bases and J by 0 bases. The CDR3 covers 16 residues. The CDR3 spells CASRVDRVGTNYGYTF. As DNA, the CDR3 is TGTGCCAGCAGAGTCGACAGGGTGGGGACTAACTATGGCTACACCTTC.

The rearrangement uses TRBV6-1 and TRBJ1-5; no definite D call. This CDR3 is 14 amino acids long. V gave up 5 bases and J gave up 4 bases, with 12 bases separating them. CDR1 MNHNS and CDR2 SASEGT come from the germline V gene. The CDR3 region is CASSNSRPNQPQHF. The CDR3 DNA reads as TGTGCCAGCAGTAACTCCCGCCCTAATCAGCCCCAGCATTTT.

The gene calls are TRBV27 and TRBJ2-7; D might be TRBD1 (5 bases). V lost 10 bases to trimming and J lost 2 bases, with 12 bases between them. The CDR3 loop spans 12 amino acids. The V gene's germline CDR1 is MNHEY and CDR2 SMNVEV (reference sequence). The CDR3 region has the DNA TGTGCCACCCTTTCCAGGGCCTACGAGCAGTACTTC. Its protein product is CATLSRAYEQYF.

This chain links TRBV14 with TRBJ2-3; 10 bases align to TRBD2. Looked up from germline, CDR1 is SGHDN and CDR2 is FVKESK. V gave up 1 base and J gave up 1 base; unmatched junction bases: 2. This CDR3 is built from 16 residues. CDR3: CASSQALAGGTDTQYF. The CDR3 coding sequence is TGTGCCAGCAGCCAAGCGCTAGCGGGGGGCACAGATACGCAGTATTTT.

The rearrangement uses TRBV30 and TRBJ2-3; possibly TRBD2 for D (5 bases). The germline V gene has CDR1 GTSNPN and CDR2 SVGIG (reference sequence). This CDR3 is 15 amino acids long. Between the trimmed V and J ends, which lost 4 bases and 0 bases, there was a span of 14 bases. CDR3 bases: TGTGCCTGGACTGGACTCGGCGGGAGCACAGATACGCAGTATTTT. Its protein is CAWTGLGGSTDTQYF.

The rearrangement joins TRBV7-2 to TRBJ2-7, with 8 positions matching TRBD2. With V trimmed by 5 bases and J by 1 base, 7 bases remained unmatched. CDR1 and CDR2 (germline): SGHTA, FQGNSA. CDR3 length: 15 residues. CDR3 coding DNA: TGTGCCAGCAGCGCCAGCGGGAGTTCGTCCTACGAGCAGTACTTC. It specifies CASSASGSSSYEQYF.

This chain joins TRBV7-6 and TRBJ2-1; the D gene is possibly TRBD2 (5 bases). This CDR3 is 13 amino acids long. The V end was cut by 1 base, the J end by 8 bases, with 9 bases between. Per the germline V gene, CDR1 is SGHVS and CDR2 is FNYEAQ. In DNA, the CDR3 is TGTGCCAGCAGCTTAGGACTAAGTTATGAGCAGTTCTTC. Its translation is CASSLGLSYEQFF.

The chain links TRBV7-6 to TRBJ2-5; TRBD1 matches at 7 bases. The CDR3 totals 15 residues. V was clipped by 4 bases and J by 3 bases; unmatched bases: 8. Germline V gene sequence: CDR1 SGHVS, CDR2 FNYEAQ. In DNA, the CDR3 is TGTGCCAGCAGCTCAGAAATCGGACAGGAAGAGACCCAGTACTTC. This encodes CASSSEIGQEETQYF.

This chain connects TRBV4-1 to TRBJ1-5, with TRBD1 identical over 7 bases. Germline V gene data show CDR1 as MGHRA and CDR2 as YSYEKL. Trimming took 0 bases from V and 1 from J; bases not matched to a gene: 0. This CDR3 contains 15 residues. CDR3 sequence reads: CASSQDRGSNQPQHF. The DNA for the CDR3 is TGCGCCAGCAGCCAAGACAGGGGGAGCAATCAGCCCCAGCATTTT.

This clone has more than one count but fewer than ten. The chain recombines TRBV5-1 with TRBJ2-2; tentative D call: TRBD1 (6 bases). CDR1 is SGHRS and CDR2 is YFSETQ in the germline V gene. V lost 2 bases and J 6 bases, leaving 17 bases between the germline ends. This CDR3 is 16 amino acids long. The CDR3 protein is CASSLIRDTASGELFF. The CDR3 coding sequence is TGCGCCAGCAGCTTAATCCGGGACACCGCGTCCGGGGAGCTGTTTTTT.

This chain connects TRBV5-8 to TRBJ1-2; no clear D gene. Germline V gives CDR1 SGHTS, CDR2 YDEGEE. Trimming left V 0 bases short and J 4 bases short, with 7 bases between. CDR3 length: 13 residues. CDR3 region: CASSLGLSYGYTF. In DNA form, the CDR3 reads TGTGCCAGCAGCTTGGGACTTTCCTATGGCTACACCTTC.

In its sample, this clone was seen once. The CDR3 loop reads CAWGTSGSTDTQYF. For the CDR3, the DNA is TGTGCCTGGGGGACTAGCGGGAGCACAGATACGCAGTATTTT. The gene calls are TRBV30 and TRBJ2-3, with 12 bases matching TRBD2. The V segment lost 5 bases and the J segment 0 bases; nucleotides outside the gene matches: 0. CDR3 length: 14 amino acids. Germline assignment: CDR1 GTSNPN and CDR2 SVGIG (reference sequence).

This rearrangement joins TRBV6-1 to TRBJ2-1; TRBD1 agrees at 11 bases. CDR3 length equals 15 residues. V shed 3 bases, J shed 5 bases, and the junction held 3 bases outside the gene matches. Germline V gives CDR1 MNHNS, CDR2 SASEGT. CDR3 sequence (DNA): TGTGCCAGCAGTGAGCCGGGACAGGGGGACAATGAGCAGTTCTTC. It codes for CASSEPGQGDNEQFF.

V gene TRBV7-9 combines with J gene TRBJ1-2; D gene unclear. V gave up 4 bases and J gave up 7 bases, with 4 bases separating them. CDR3 length equals 10 residues. Germline CDR1 SEHNR, CDR2 FQNEAQ (reference sequence). CDR3 DNA sequence: TGTGCCAGCAGCTCAATTGGCTACACCTTC. As protein: CASSSIGYTF.

As to this clone: The conserved phenylalanine or tryptophan is not found at the CDR3 terminus, so this likely reflects a read error. It is unclear where the CDR3 begins or ends on the DNA, so no DNA is shown, and the CDR3 is as TCRdb lists it. The chain's CDR3 is CATSRDDREINFG. The rearrangement uses TRBV15 and TRBJ1-2; the D call of TRBD1 is as the table states it, not checked on the DNA. Termini included, the CDR3 measures 13 amino acids. Germline CDR1 LNHNV, CDR2 YYDKDF (reference sequence).

This clone was seen just once. V usage is TRBV25-1 and J usage is TRBJ1-1, with D possibly being TRBD1 (6 bases). This CDR3 comprises 14 residues. CDR1 is MGHDK and CDR2 is SYGVNS in the germline V gene. The V and J ends lost 3 bases and 4 bases respectively, with 12 bases between them. In nucleotides, the CDR3 is TGTGCCAGCAGTGAGATTGGACAGCTCACTGAAGCTTTCTTT. Its translation is CASSEIGQLTEAFF.

V usage is TRBV9 and J usage is TRBJ2-5; 7 bases match TRBD2. From germline, CDR1 is SGDLS and CDR2 YYNGEE. The length of the CDR3 is 14 residues. With V trimmed by 3 bases and J by 4 bases, 6 bases remained unmatched. CDR3 coding DNA: TGTGCCAGCAGCGCGGGCCCGGGGGGAGAGACCCAGTACTTC. Amino acid sequence: CASSAGPGGETQYF.

This clone was counted a single time. The V and J genes are TRBV9 and TRBJ2-5, with D perhaps matching TRBD2 (7 bases). Trimming pared 0 bases from V and 5 bases from J, leaving 17 bases between. The CDR3 length is 16 residues. The germline V gene encodes CDR1 SGDLS and CDR2 YYNGEE. The CDR3 coding sequence is TGTGCCAGCAGCGTAGAGGGGGGAGGGCCCTCGGAGACCCAGTACTTC. Translated: CASSVEGGGPSETQYF.

The CDR3 reads CASTPPSRETTQFF. The CDR3 DNA sequence: TGTGCCAGCACGCCACCGTCGCGGGAGACCACCCAGTTCTTC. The chain recombines TRBV7-9 with TRBJ2-1, with 7 bases identical to TRBD2. This CDR3 comprises 14 residues. V gave up 7 bases and J gave up 13 bases; unmatched junction bases: 16. Germline values: CDR1 SEHNR, CDR2 FQNEAQ (reference sequence).

The rearrangement links TRBV4-2 to TRBJ2-5, with TRBD2 as a possible D gene (6 bases). The V end lost 4 bases, the J end lost 5 bases, and 11 bases lay between the germline ends. Germline-derived CDR1 and CDR2 are LGHNA and YNFKEQ. The length of the CDR3 is 13 residues. The CDR3 region is CASSRGVRETQYF. As DNA, the CDR3 is TGTGCCAGCAGCCGGGGGGTGCGGGAGACCCAGTACTTC.

The chain carries TRBV28 and TRBJ1-3; TRBD1 agrees at 9 bases. CDR1 MDHEN and CDR2 SYDVKM come from the germline V gene. This CDR3 is 14 amino acids long. V shed 8 bases and J 4 bases; nucleotides not matched to a gene: 6. In DNA form, the CDR3 reads TGTGCCAGCTACAGGGGGCAATCCGGAAACACCATATATTTT. It specifies CASYRGQSGNTIYF.

This chain uses TRBV14 with TRBJ2-5; TRBD2 matches at 8 bases. CDR3 length: 16 amino acids. In germline, CDR1 is SGHDN, CDR2 FVKESK. V gave up 0 bases and J gave up 6 bases; unmatched junction bases: 9. CDR3 nucleotides: TGTGCCAGCAGCCAAGATGATCGGGAGGGCCGCAAGACCCAGTACTTC. This gives the protein CASSQDDREGRKTQYF. The variable domain in full, completed from reference TRBV14 and TRBJ2-5, reads EAGVTQFPSHSVIEKGQTVTLRCDPISGHDNLYWYRRVMGKEIKFLLHFVKESKQDESGMPNNRFLAERTGGTYSTLKVQPAELEDSGVYFCASSQDDREGRKTQYFGPGTRLLVL.

The V gene is TRBV10-3, the J gene TRBJ2-5, with 7 bases that match TRBD2. Germline lookup yields CDR1 ENHRY and CDR2 SYGVKD. CDR3 size: 14 residues. The trim removed 2 bases at V and 3 bases at J, leaving 3 bases unmatched. CDR3 in amino acids: CAISEVLAEETQYF. In DNA form, the CDR3 reads TGTGCCATCAGTGAGGTTCTAGCGGAAGAGACCCAGTACTTC.

This chain joins TRBV6-5 and TRBJ1-2; D possibly corresponds to TRBD1 (5 bases). V lost 11 bases and J 1 base, leaving 14 bases between the germline ends. This CDR3 spans 13 amino acids. Germline V CDR1 and CDR2: MNHEY, SVGAGI. The CDR3 DNA follows: TGTGCCCCTCCAGGGCGCCATAACTATGGCTACACCTTC. Its protein is CAPPGRHNYGYTF.

This clone was recorded a few times. The gene calls are TRBV11-1 and TRBJ2-7; TRBD1 matches 7 bases. CDR1 and CDR2 (germline): SGHAT, FQDESV (reference sequence). Trimming at V came to 1 base and at J to 5 bases, leaving 5 bases not matched to a gene. The CDR3 is made up of 14 amino acids. The chain's CDR3 is CASSLEAGGNEQYF. The CDR3 DNA reads as TGTGCCAGCAGCTTAGAGGCAGGGGGTAACGAGCAGTACTTC.

The rearrangement links TRBV4-3 to TRBJ2-7; possibly TRBD1 for D (5 bases). Trimming shortened V by 0 bases and J by 2 bases, and 14 bases separated the two germline ends. CDR3 length: 16 residues. Per the germline V gene, CDR1 is LGHNA and CDR2 is YSLEER. Written as DNA, the CDR3 is TGCGCCAGCAGCCAAGATAGGTCCAGGGAAACCTACGAGCAGTACTTC. It translates to CASSQDRSRETYEQYF.

The chain couples TRBV27 to TRBJ2-5; D is ambiguous. Trimming took off 4 bases at V and 7 bases at J, with 19 bases between the two ends. The CDR3 has 15 amino acids. Germline CDR1 reads MNHEY; CDR2 reads SMNVEV (reference sequence). The CDR3 is CASSSSQQVFWTQYF. CDR3 DNA: TGTGCCAGCAGTTCATCCCAGCAGGTCTTTTGGACCCAGTACTTC.

The V call is TRBV2, the J call TRBJ2-7; maybe TRBD2 (6 bases). Germline assignment: CDR1 SNHLY and CDR2 FYNNEI. V lost 6 bases and J lost 5, with 17 bases in between. There are 14 residues in the CDR3. CDR3 DNA sequence: TGTGCCAGCAGGGCAGGGTTGGGGAGGAACGAGCAGTACTTC. It encodes CASRAGLGRNEQYF. The entire variable domain, with the rest obtained from reference TRBV2 and TRBJ2-7, is as follows: EPEVTQTPSHQVTQMGQEVILRCVPISNHLYFYWYRQILGQKVEFLVSFYNNEISEKSEIFDDQFSVERPDGSNFTLKIRSTKLEDSAMYFCASRAGLGRNEQYFGPGTRLTVT.

This chain connects TRBV2 to TRBJ2-3, with D perhaps matching TRBD1 (6 bases). The CDR3 length is 14 residues. Trimming took 5 bases from V and 2 from J, leaving 11 bases between them. Germline CDR1 and CDR2: SNHLY and FYNNEI. The DNA of the CDR3 is TGTGCCAGCAGTCTACAGGGACCCACAGATACGCAGTATTTT. It codes for CASSLQGPTDTQYF.